This note documents a single T cell receptor beta chain sequence. As yet, its antigen is unknown. The study ran its PCR with 60 Vbeta and 13 Jbeta primers. TCRdb's table, derived via immunoSEQ multiplex PCR, lists solely in-frame clones and lacks some. The sample includes about 120,000 clones, over 80% of them seen just once. At the time of sampling, donors were nominally healthy, though unrecorded immune exposures were likely. The CDR3 length is 12 residues. Germline values: CDR1 MDHEN, CDR2 SYDVKM. V was clipped by 3 bases and J by 3 bases, with 5 bases between them. These data belong to a study of cytomegalovirus exposure and HLA in healthy donors. Whole-study context: Earlier sequencing of approximately 200 million T cells yielded 100 million to 140 million unique TCR beta sequences. Study results and limitations: A link between a missense DCLRE1C variant and TCR beta V- and J-gene trimming emerged from a later analysis.

Sequencing input: PBMCs. This chain links TRBV28 with TRBJ2-5; D gene unclear. The receptor's source is a young man in good health and CMV-seronegative. The DNA for the CDR3 is TGTGCCAGCAGTTTGAGAAAAGAGACCCAGTACTTC. Amino acid sequence: CASSLRKETQYF.